The TCR beta chain under discussion was sequenced for a study of shared clonotypes between healthy human individuals. About the study: Donors had three CD4 naive, three CD4 memory, two CD8 naive and one CD8 memory plate apiece.

Study-wide points: Of the naive CD4 clonotypes, about 5.4% were shared across several donors. Specimens sampled were limited to blood, with tissue repertoires likely differing.

Original methodology: Junction-only sequences without quality scores came from ImmunoSEQ, so filtering differed. Here immunoSEQ multiplex PCR was the method, and the copy in TCRdb shows in-frame clones only, minus some. V, J and clone size derive from that table, while D and trimming were established from the DNA sequence. The sample records about 1.5 million clones, 98% being singletons. The sample holds one count of this clone. The antigen remains unidentified. V dropped 5 bases and J dropped 6; count of bases not matched to a gene: 9. Germline V gene data show CDR1 as ENHRY and CDR2 as SYGVKD. There are 14 residues in the CDR3.

This chain links TRBV10-3 with TRBJ2-7, with 8 positions matching TRBD2. This clonotype was obtained from a man aged 30-40 years in good health. The sequencing input was naive CD4+ T cells sorted from blood. Subset indicated: CD45RA+ positively selected. DNA of the CDR3: TGTGCCATCAGTCCTTCGACTAGCGTGCGCGAGCAGTACTTC. Residues: CAISPSTSVREQYF.